The TCR beta chain under discussion was sequenced for a study of cytomegalovirus exposure and HLA in healthy donors. The PCR had 60 Vbeta and 13 Jbeta primers. The repertoire was sequenced with immunoSEQ multiplex PCR; TCRdb's copy has only in-frame clones and lacks some. The table for this sample gives about 50,000 clones. CDR1 and CDR2 (germline): SGHRS, YFSETQ. This CDR3 region has 16 residues. Trimming stripped 1 base from V and 6 bases from J, with 20 bases between. The chain employs TRBV5-1 and TRBJ2-7; D is possibly TRBD1 (5 bases). The receptor was derived from a woman aged 18 to 35 in good health and CMV-seronegative. The sample taken for sequencing was PBMCs. CDR3 sequence (DNA): TGCGCCAGCAGCTTGCTTCTCCAGGGCAACCTGGGCGAGCAGTACTTC. This sequence encodes CASSLLLQGNLGEQYF.